Listed below are T cell receptor beta chains from one sample, sequenced in a study of kidney transplant recipient with SARS-CoV-2 infection. From the reads, TCRdb called clonotypes with MiXCR, one entry per CDR3 protein. The sample has fewer than 250,000 distinct CDR3 sequences; about 28% are singletons. This material consisted of a blood sample, taken at baseline and on roughly day 110 from a kidney transplant recipient. The receptors originated from a male patient in his 30s who had COVID-19 and was a kidney transplant recipient. The graft donor may account for some of the T cells. Each CDR3 is given with its conserved first and last residue. D genes are given only for firm matches. Clone size, where shown, is once, few, many, or a class for clones that have expanded.

j_call | d_call | clone_size | v_call | cdr3_length | cdr3_nt | cdr3_aa
TRBJ2-7 | - | many | TRBV7-2 | 12 | TGTGCCAGCAGCTTATGGCCCAAAGAGCAGTACTTC | CASSLWPKEQYF
TRBJ1-5 | - | many | TRBV4-1 | 14 | TGCGCCAGCAGCCAGCAGGGTTTCGGTCAGCCCCAGCATTTT | CASSQQGFGQPQHF
TRBJ1-3 | - | many | TRBV20-1 | 16 | TGCAGTGCTAGAGATGGCTCTGGAGACTCTGGAAACACCATATATTTT | CSARDGSGDSGNTIYF
TRBJ1-2 | - | many | TRBV12-3/TRBV12-4 | 17 | TGTGCCAGCAGTTGTTCTGTCACAGCAGGAAAGACCTATGGCTACACCTTC | CASSCSVTAGKTYGYTF
TRBJ1-2 | - | many | TRBV6-4 | 17 | TGTGCCAGCAGTAAGATCGTCTCACACGGAAAGACCTATGGCTACACCTTC | CASSKIVSHGKTYGYTF
TRBJ1-2 | TRBD1 | many | TRBV6-1 | 17 | TGTGCCAGCAGTGGCCCTGACAGGGGGCACGGGAACTATGGCTACACCTTC | CASSGPDRGHGNYGYTF
TRBJ1-3 | - | - | TRBV24-1 | 13 | TGTGCCACCAGTGATTTGTGTGGAAACATCATATATTTT | CATSDLCGNIIYF
TRBJ2-1 | - | few | TRBV2 | 14 | TGTGCCAGCAGCCTGGGATTCGGGGACAATGAGCAGTTCTTC | CASSLGFGDNEQFF
TRBJ1-2 | - | many | TRBV5-6 | 16 | TGTGCCAGCGGGATGCGCAATAGTCGAAAGACCTATGGCTACACCTTC | CASGMRNSRKTYGYTF
TRBJ1-2 | - | many | TRBV7-8 | 17 | TGTGCCAGCAGCTGCATATGGTTTACCCGAAAGACCTATGGCTACACCTTC | CASSCIWFTRKTYGYTF
TRBJ2-5 | TRBD2 | many | TRBV18 | 16 | TGTGCCAGCTCACCTTTGGGACTAGCGGGAGAAGAGACCCAGTACTTC | CASSPLGLAGEETQYF
TRBJ2-3 | - | few | TRBV3-2 | 14 | TGTGCCAGCAGCCAAGCTGCGGGGGGCGGTACGCAGTATTTT | CASSQAAGGGTQYF
TRBJ1-2 | - | many | TRBV7-2 | 16 | TGTGCCAGCAGCTTAGACCCGGGAATCCCTATGTGGGGCTACACCTTC | CASSLDPGIPMWGYTF
TRBJ1-2 | - | many | TRBV12-2 | 17 | TGTGCAAGTCGCATTTACTTGACTCCACGAAAGACCTATGGCTACACCTTC | CASRIYLTPRKTYGYTF
TRBJ2-1 | - | many | TRBV12-5 | 12 | TGTGCTAGTGGTTTGGCCCACAATGAGCAGTTCTTC | CASGLAHNEQFF
TRBJ2-3 | TRBD2 | - | TRBV20-1 | 14 | TGCAGTGCTAGTCCCGGGGGGGCCCTTGATACGCAGTATTTT | CSASPGGALDTQYF
TRBJ2-7 | TRBD1 | many | TRBV4-3 | 17 | TGCGCCAGCAGCCCCCAACTACAGGGGGCAGCCTCCTACGAGCAGTACTTC | CASSPQLQGAASYEQYF
TRBJ2-5 | TRBD2 | few | TRBV7-9 | 17 | TGTGCCAGCAGACCCGGGACTAGCGGGAGGAAACAAGAGACCCAGTACTTC | CASRPGTSGRKQETQYF
TRBJ2-2 | TRBD1 | many | TRBV24-1 | 16 | TGTGCCACCAGTGACCCGACAGGGCTGAGCACCGGGGAGCTGTTTTTT | CATSDPTGLSTGELFF
TRBJ1-2 | - | many | TRBV7-7 | 17 | TGTGCCAGCAGCCGATGGATTAAGTGCCGAAAGACCTATGGCTACACCTTC | CASSRWIKCRKTYGYTF
TRBJ2-5 | - | many | TRBV7-3 | 13 | TGTGCCAGCAGCTTAAACCGCCAAGAGACCCAGTACTTC | CASSLNRQETQYF
TRBJ2-7 | - | many | TRBV7-6 | 13 | TGTGCCAGCAGCCCGGGGTCTGCCTACGAGCAGTACTTC | CASSPGSAYEQYF
TRBJ1-2 | - | many | TRBV11-3 | 17 | TGTGCCAGCAGCGTACACAACGATCTCGGAAAGACCTATGGCTACACCTTC | CASSVHNDLGKTYGYTF
TRBJ2-5 | - | few | TRBV20-1 | 14 | TGCAGTGCTAGATCAGGGACGGGACGCGAGACCCAGTACTTC | CSARSGTGRETQYF
TRBJ2-7 | TRBD2 | many | TRBV18 | 15 | TGTGCCAGCTCACCTCGTAGCGGGAGGGGTGACGAGCAGTACTTC | CASSPRSGRGDEQYF
TRBJ2-5 | - | many | TRBV3-1 | 17 | TGTGCCAGCAGCATAAGGGTTCCCATTTCTTTCTCTGAGACCCAGTACTTC | CASSIRVPISFSETQYF
TRBJ1-2 | - | many | TRBV9 | 16 | TGTGCCAGCACAGCGTTGTACTCAAGAAAGACCTATGGCTACACCTTC | CASTALYSRKTYGYTF
TRBJ2-1 | - | few | TRBV5-1 | 13 | TGCGCCAGCAGCTTGGGGTTTTACAATGAGCAGTTCTTC | CASSLGFYNEQFF
TRBJ2-2 | TRBD2 | few | TRBV11-3 | 18 | TGTGCCAGCAGCTTACCCCCCCCGACTAGCGGGAGCACCGGGGAGCTGTTTTTT | CASSLPPPTSGSTGELFF
TRBJ1-2 | TRBD1 | many | TRBV6-1 | 18 | TGTGCCAGCAGACCCACCGGGACAGGGCGTTGGGGTAACTATGGCTACACCTTC | CASRPTGTGRWGNYGYTF
TRBJ2-7 | - | many | TRBV6-6 | 12 | TGTGCCAGCAGTTATACATCGGGGGAGCAGTACTTC | CASSYTSGEQYF
TRBJ2-7 | - | - | TRBV28 | 11 | TGTGCCAGAAGTTTAACCTACGAGCAGTACTTC | CARSLTYEQYF
TRBJ1-4 | - | many | TRBV19 | 14 | TGTGCCAGTAGTATCCAGGGGACTAATGAAAAACTGTTTTTT | CASSIQGTNEKLFF
TRBJ2-5 | TRBD2 | many | TRBV4-1 | 16 | TGCGCCAGCAGCCAGCCCGGGACTAGCGGGTGGGAGACCCAGTACTTC | CASSQPGTSGWETQYF
TRBJ2-2 | - | many | TRBV5-5 | 13 | TGTGCCAGCAGCTCCCATCACACCGGGGAGCTGTTTTTT | CASSSHHTGELFF
TRBJ2-7 | - | many | TRBV11-1 | 13 | TGTGCCAGCAGCTTACAGGGGTCCTACGAGCAGTACTTC | CASSLQGSYEQYF
TRBJ2-5 | - | many | TRBV6-5 | 15 | TGTGCCAGCAGTTACTCGAGAGCGGATGGGGAGACCCAGTACTTC | CASSYSRADGETQYF
TRBJ2-2 | - | few | TRBV6-5 | 14 | TGTGCCAGCAGTTATCAGAGGGCAACCGGGGAGCTGTTTTTT | CASSYQRATGELFF
TRBJ1-4 | - | many | TRBV11-2 | 13 | TGTGCCAGCAGCTACTCTTTGTCCGAAAAACTGTTTTTT | CASSYSLSEKLFF
TRBJ2-2 | - | many | TRBV3-1 | 18 | TGTGCCAGCAGCTTATCTTATCCCATTTCAGGCTTGACCGGGGAGCTGTTTTTT | CASSLSYPISGLTGELFF
TRBJ1-5 | - | many | TRBV6-2/TRBV6-3 | 15 | TGTGCCAGCAGCCTACAGGGAAATAGCAATCAGCCCCAGCATTTT | CASSLQGNSNQPQHF
TRBJ1-3 | - | many | TRBV6-5 | 15 | TGTGCCAGCAGTGGAGGTCAGGCCTCTGGAAACACCATATATTTT | CASSGGQASGNTIYF
TRBJ1-2 | - | many | TRBV12-3/TRBV12-4 | 17 | TGTGCCAGCAGTCCAGCGGGCACAGCAGGAAAGACCTATGGCTACACCTTC | CASSPAGTAGKTYGYTF
TRBJ1-2 | TRBD1 | many | TRBV30 | 14 | TGTGCCTGGAGTGTTCAGGGGGCTTGGAGGGGCTACACCTTC | CAWSVQGAWRGYTF
TRBJ2-2 | TRBD1 | many | TRBV6-5 | 15 | TGTGCCAGCAGAACCGGGACAGGGCGCACCGGGGAGCTGTTTTTT | CASRTGTGRTGELFF
TRBJ1-2 | - | few | TRBV11-2 | 17 | TGTGCCAGCAGCCGATTTACAACAAGCAGAAAGACCTATGGCTACACCTTC | CASSRFTTSRKTYGYTF
TRBJ2-6 | TRBD1 | many | TRBV19 | 17 | TGTGCCAGTAGTATAGGGACAGGGACCTCTGGGGCCAACGTCCTGACTTTC | CASSIGTGTSGANVLTF
TRBJ1-2 | TRBD1 | - | TRBV18 | 16 | TGTGCCAGCTCACCGGGACAGGGGGCTGGTTTGGATGGCTACACCTTC | CASSPGQGAGLDGYTF
TRBJ2-7 | TRBD1 | many | TRBV20-1 | 13 | TGCAGTGGGGCGGGACAGGCCTCCTACGAGCAGTACTTC | CSGAGQASYEQYF